The text below deals with one T cell receptor beta chain. This clonotype was counted ten times or more. The antigen this receptor binds is unknown. The sample holds no much larger clone one base away, and base qualities are not on file. The data derive from a study of CD8 T cells in ankylosing spondylitis listed by TCRdb under 2017. As for the study more broadly: To find TCR variants linked to disease, the study profiled T cell receptor beta repertoires in ankylosing spondylitis patients and healthy donors. The full study cohort comprised about 25 ankylosing spondylitis patients and around 100 healthy donors. Peripheral blood samples were taken, and synovial fluid was additionally collected from ankylosing spondylitis patients.

The germline V and J ends show losses of 5 bases and 9 bases respectively, and no gene match explains 6 bases of the junction. The CDR3 runs 14 residues from the cysteine to the phenylalanine. The read is trimmed to its CDR3 DNA, 42 bases read in frame from base 1. Via the germline V gene, CDR1 is SGHTA and CDR2 FQGNSA. Results and caveats for the whole study, not just this receptor: The disease-linked clones showed a CD8+ phenotype and occurred at relatively low frequencies in peripheral blood. Some TCR beta motif variants had previously been reported in synovial fluid and blood of reactive arthritis patients, which suggested common disease-initiation mechanisms. A TCR beta motif of fewer than 10 highly homologous amino acid variants appeared characteristic of blood from ankylosing spondylitis patients. Significant enrichment of the disease-linked clones was reported in matched synovial fluid samples from ankylosing spondylitis patients.

TCRdb shows the sequencer as Illumina HiSeq 2500. Quantitative 5'-RACE with molecular barcodes was the method used to prepare the TCR beta libraries. In the source study's methods: A new computational method, built on a probabilistic model of VDJ rearrangement, was used to identify disease-linked TCR variants. The public reads were reprocessed in TCRdb via fastp at Q25 and MiXCR, keeping in-frame beta chains. Rows merge per CDR3 protein into single entries with the most common DNA and genes. In this record, the V and J calls reflect TCRdb's handling and not the investigators' own analysis. This sample gives under 450,000 distinct CDR3 sequences in total; approximately 22% of them show up just once. The top ten clones comprise over 10% of the sample.

Sequenced sample: blood, either unsorted or a sorted T cell fraction (not recorded which). The sequence joins TRBV7-2 to TRBJ2-1; 11 central nucleotides agree with TRBD2. This TCR derives from a male donor with ankylosing spondylitis or in good health (not recorded which). CDR3 reads: CASSIYGTSGEQFF. The nucleotide sequence reads TGTGCCAGCAGCATTTACGGGACTAGCGGTGAGCAGTTCTTC.